The rows below give T cell receptor beta chains drawn from one sample of a study of blood T cell repertoires in COVID-19. Libraries were prepared by immunoSEQ multiplex PCR; TCRdb keeps only in-frame clonotypes and omits some of them. The sample has more than 70,000 clones; 86% are singletons. Sequencing was carried out using peripheral blood. These TCRs come from a man aged 80 or over with active or convalescent COVID-19. Each CDR3 is given with its conserved first and last residue. A D gene is named only where the DNA matches it firmly. Clone size appears in some rows only: once, few, many, or a class for an expanded clone.

v_call	clone_size	j_call	d_call	cdr3_aa	cdr3_nt
TRBV4-2	-	TRBJ2-7	TRBD2	CASSQELAGSYEQYF	TGTGCCAGCAGCCAAGAACTAGCGGGATCCTACGAGCAGTACTTC
TRBV7-7	-	TRBJ2-7	-	CASSFRLGASYEQYF	TGTGCTAGCAGCTTTAGACTAGGGGCATCCTACGAGCAGTACTTC
TRBV19	-	TRBJ1-5	-	CASSWDGRSNQPQHF	TGTGCCAGTAGTTGGGACGGGAGGAGCAATCAGCCCCAGCATTTT
TRBV29-1	-	TRBJ2-3	TRBD2	CSVLTSGSPGDTQYF	TGCAGCGTTCTGACTAGCGGGAGCCCGGGAGATACGCAGTATTTT
TRBV24-1	few	TRBJ2-2	-	CATPPGHFNTGELFF	TGTGCCACCCCCCCGGGACACTTTAACACCGGGGAGCTGTTTTTT
TRBV7-8	-	TRBJ1-1	TRBD1	CASSLGQIVNTEAFF	TGTGCCAGCAGCTTGGGACAGATCGTGAACACTGAAGCTTTCTTT
TRBV28	-	TRBJ2-7	-	CASSFLGVSYEQYF	TGTGCCAGCAGTTTTCTAGGGGTCTCCTACGAGCAGTACTTC
TRBV6-1	-	TRBJ1-5	-	CASSEKTEAPQHF	TGTGCCAGCAGTGAAAAGACAGAAGCTCCCCAGCATTTT
TRBV19	-	TRBJ1-5	TRBD1	CASSATTGVGQPQHF	TGTGCCAGTAGTGCCACGACAGGGGTAGGTCAGCCCCAGCATTTT
TRBV6-4	-	TRBJ1-1	-	CASSESTGTEAFF	TGTGCCAGCAGTGAATCGACAGGAACTGAAGCTTTCTTT
TRBV6-5	-	TRBJ1-1	-	CASRLQANTEAFF	TGTGCCAGCAGGTTACAGGCAAACACTGAAGCTTTCTTT
TRBV30	-	TRBJ2-1	TRBD2	CAWEPRLGLAGVSSYNEQFF	TGTGCCTGGGAGCCACGGCTGGGACTAGCGGGAGTCTCATCCTACAATGAGCAGTTCTTC
TRBV7-9	-	TRBJ2-1	-	CASSLAGAISNEQFF	TGTGCCAGCAGCTTAGCAGGGGCGATTAGCAATGAGCAGTTCTTC
TRBV5-5	-	TRBJ2-4	TRBD1	CASSLDRGTKNIQYF	TGTGCCAGCAGCTTGGACAGGGGGACCAAAAACATTCAGTACTTC
TRBV28	-	TRBJ1-4	TRBD1	CASSSQTGGPQNEKLFF	TGTGCCAGCAGTTCTCAGACAGGGGGGCCCCAAAATGAAAAACTGTTTTTT
TRBV27	-	TRBJ1-2	TRBD1	CASSKTGGNGYTF	TGTGCCAGCAGCAAGACAGGGGGCAACGGCTACACCTTC
TRBV6-6	-	TRBJ1-1	-	CASSSYRVTNTEAFF	TGTGCCAGCAGTTCCTACAGGGTCACCAACACTGAAGCTTTCTTT
TRBV11-1	-	TRBJ2-1	TRBD2	CASSLKLSGGVQFF	TGTGCCAGCAGCTTAAAACTCAGCGGGGGTGTGCAGTTCTTC
TRBV7-8	-	TRBJ2-7	TRBD2	CASSLGRPSLAGVGAYEQYF	TGTGCCAGCAGCTTAGGTCGTCCCTCCCTCGCGGGAGTAGGCGCCTACGAGCAGTACTTC
TRBV5-4	-	TRBJ1-2	TRBD1	CASSLPRGQGYTF	TGTGCCAGCAGCTTGCCGAGGGGGCAAGGCTACACCTTC
TRBV7-2	-	TRBJ1-2	-	CASSLGPGYSYGYTF	TGTGCCAGCAGCTTAGGGCCGGGGTATTCCTATGGCTACACCTTC
TRBV7-9	-	TRBJ2-7	TRBD2	CASSVLGLADYEQYF	TGTGCCAGCAGCGTGTTGGGACTAGCAGACTACGAGCAGTACTTC
TRBV7-2	-	TRBJ2-3	-	CASSSSPGSRDTQYF	TGTGCCAGCAGCTCCTCCCCGGGGAGTCGAGATACGCAGTATTTT
TRBV25-1	-	TRBJ1-6	-	CASSESGREPLHF	TGTGCCAGCAGTGAATCGGGGCGGGAACCCCTCCACTTT
TRBV10-3	few	TRBJ2-7	TRBD2	CAISESLAGPSSYEQYF	TGTGCCATCAGTGAGTCCCTAGCGGGACCTAGCTCCTACGAGCAGTACTTC
TRBV15	-	TRBJ2-5	-	CATSRDVSGAQYF	TGTGCCACCAGCAGAGATGTGAGTGGAGCCCAGTACTTC
TRBV6-5	once	TRBJ2-5	-	CASSYSSQDQETQYF	TGTGCCAGCAGTTACTCGTCCCAGGATCAAGAGACCCAGTACTTC
TRBV3-1/TRBV3-2	-	TRBJ2-1	-	CASSFGSYNEQFF	TGTGCCAGCAGCTTCGGCTCCTACAATGAGCAGTTCTTC
TRBV7-2	once	TRBJ2-1	-	CASSLVSGPRRTNEQFF	TGTGCCAGCAGCTTAGTCAGCGGGCCGAGGAGGACGAATGAGCAGTTCTTC
TRBV28	few	TRBJ1-2	-	CASSGQQGYGYTF	TGTGCCAGCAGCGGACAACAAGGATATGGCTACACCTTC
TRBV7-9	few	TRBJ1-1	TRBD1	CASSLQGGTEAFF	TGTGCCAGCAGCTTACAGGGGGGTACTGAAGCTTTCTTT
TRBV9	-	TRBJ2-7	TRBD1	CASSRRDSVSYEQYF	TGTGCCAGCAGCCGCCGGGACAGTGTCTCCTACGAGCAGTACTTC
TRBV5-4	-	TRBJ2-3	TRBD2	CASRVAGQQVDTQYF	TGTGCCAGCAGAGTAGCGGGTCAGCAAGTAGATACGCAGTATTTT
TRBV7-9	-	TRBJ2-1	TRBD2	CASSLRLAANEQFF	TGTGCCAGCAGCCTCCGACTAGCGGCAAATGAGCAGTTCTTC
TRBV6-2/TRBV6-3	-	TRBJ1-5	-	CASSSTLSNQPQHF	TGTGCCAGCAGTTCCACACTAAGCAATCAGCCCCAGCATTTT
TRBV2	-	TRBJ1-5	-	CASNGQLRDQPQHF	TGTGCCAGCAATGGACAGCTCCGGGATCAGCCCCAGCATTTT
TRBV10-3	-	TRBJ2-2	TRBD2	CAISESRERTGELFF	TGTGCCATCAGTGAGTCGCGGGAGAGGACCGGGGAGCTGTTTTTT
TRBV11-2	-	TRBJ1-4	TRBD1	CASSRDRGEEKLFF	TGTGCCAGCAGCCGGGACAGGGGGGAAGAAAAACTGTTTTTT
TRBV14	-	TRBJ2-3	-	CASSRLRGSWESDTQYF	TGTGCCAGCAGTCGCTTGAGGGGGTCGTGGGAGAGCGATACGCAGTATTTT
TRBV7-2	-	TRBJ2-1	TRBD2	CASSPRWGVGLAGNNEQFF	TGTGCCAGCAGCCCGCGGTGGGGGGTGGGACTAGCGGGGAACAATGAGCAGTTCTTC
TRBV2	-	TRBJ1-2	TRBD1	CASSRQGRNYGYTF	TGTGCCAGCAGTAGACAGGGCCGAAACTATGGCTACACCTTC
TRBV15	-	TRBJ2-1	-	CATSTRASNEQFF	TGTGCCACCAGTACGCGGGCTAGCAATGAGCAGTTCTTC
TRBV6-5	-	TRBJ2-7	TRBD1	CASIKRTGSYEQYF	TGTGCCAGCATCAAGCGGACAGGCTCCTACGAGCAGTACTTC
TRBV2	once	TRBJ2-3	TRBD2	CASKLASGRFTDTQYF	TGTGCCAGCAAGTTGGCTAGCGGGAGGTTCACAGATACGCAGTATTTT
TRBV3-1/TRBV3-2	-	TRBJ1-1	-	CASSQAGQTEAFF	TGTGCCAGCAGCCAAGCAGGCCAGACTGAAGCTTTCTTT
TRBV5-1	-	TRBJ1-6	-	CASSLGRQRSYDNSPLHF	TGCGCCAGCAGCTTGGGGAGACAGCGTAGCTACGATAATTCACCCCTCCACTTT
TRBV29-1	-	TRBJ1-1	TRBD1	CSVIQGQANTEAFF	TGCAGCGTAATACAAGGACAGGCGAACACTGAAGCTTTCTTT
TRBV19	-	TRBJ2-3	TRBD2	CASMECGREACTDTQYF	TGTGCCAGTATGGAATGTGGGAGGGAAGCTTGCACAGATACGCAGTATTTT
TRBV10-3	-	TRBJ1-3	TRBD1	CATGGSGQLSGNTIYF	TGTGCCACCGGGGGCTCGGGACAGCTCTCTGGAAACACCATATATTTT
TRBV7-9	-	TRBJ1-6	-	CASSFQGRSPLHF	TGTGCCAGCAGCTTCCAGGGTCGTTCACCCCTCCACTTT
TRBV28	few	TRBJ2-2	TRBD2	CASREGYTGELFF	TGTGCCAGCCGGGAGGGATACACCGGGGAGCTGTTTTTT
TRBV9	-	TRBJ2-7	-	CASSASSSADYEQYF	TGTGCCAGCAGCGCAAGCTCTAGCGCGGACTACGAGCAGTACTTC
TRBV4-3	-	TRBJ1-6	-	CASSQEVSGNNSPLHF	TGCGCCAGCAGCCAAGAGGTCTCGGGGAATAATTCACCCCTCCACTTT
TRBV3-1/TRBV3-2	-	TRBJ1-2	-	CASSQDTGKYGYTF	TGTGCCAGCAGCCAAGATACAGGGAAGTATGGCTACACCTTC
TRBV23-1	once	TRBJ1-2	TRBD1	CASSPGQGAPRSNYGYTF	TGCGCCAGCTCCCCGGGACAGGGGGCGCCTAGATCTAACTATGGCTACACCTTC